These 8 T cell receptor beta chains originate from one sample sequenced in a study of post-analysis software for immune sequencing data. General study results and limits: Five or six TRBV segments, TRBV5-6, TRBV5-1 and TRBV20-1 among them, were found more frequent in patients than controls.

The authors incorporated unique molecular identifiers into the TCR beta cDNA libraries. MiXCR, run by TCRdb on the PCR reads, gives a single entry per CDR3 protein. Found here are some 690,000 distinct CDR3 sequences, just under 30% of them singletons; the top ten hold 0.5% to 0.6%. Antigen specificity for these receptors is unknown. Sequenced sample: blood. Every receptor here comes from a girl aged 5-17 years with multiple sclerosis.

In this sample, this clonotype turned up a few times. A read error may produce the germline difference seen at one junction end. The chain combines TRBV7-2 with TRBJ2-6; possible D gene TRBD1, 5 bases. The CDR3 totals 15 residues. The germline CDR1 and CDR2 sequences are SGHTA and FQGNSA. CDR3 nucleotides: TGTGCCAGCAGCTTCCGACAGTCTGGGGCCAACGTCCGGACTTTC. Translating gives CASSFRQSGANVRTF.

J is TRBJ2-5 and V is TRBV5-1; TRBD2 agrees at 10 bases. Germline CDR1 SGHRS, CDR2 YFSETQ. The length of the CDR3 is 15 residues. Losses at the gene ends were 1 base for V and 5 bases for J; bases not matched to a gene: 5. The CDR3 sequence: CASSLTSGVFETQYF. CDR3 DNA sequence: TGCGCCAGCAGCTTGACTAGCGGGGTTTTCGAGACCCAGTACTTC.

In this sample, this clonotype turned up a few times. This rearrangement joins TRBV20-1 to TRBJ2-1; tentatively, D is TRBD2 (5 bases). From germline, CDR1 is DFQATT and CDR2 SNEGSKA (reference sequence). The length of the CDR3 is 16 residues. The V and J ends lost 5 bases and 7 bases respectively, with 24 bases between them. The CDR3: CSAASIGEFLRNEQFF. As DNA, the CDR3 is TGCAGTGCTGCCTCGATCGGGGAGTTCCTTCGAAATGAGCAGTTCTTC.

This clonotype has just one count. The V gene is TRBV20-1, the J gene TRBJ1-5, with TRBD1 matching 8 bases. CDR3 length equals 13 residues. Germline-derived CDR1 and CDR2 are DFQATT and SNEGSKA (reference sequence). Trimming removed 6 bases from V and 6 bases from J; junction bases left unmatched: 7. CDR3: CSALQGVGQPQHF. In DNA, the CDR3 is TGCAGTGCACTACAGGGGGTAGGTCAGCCCCAGCATTTT.

The chain employs TRBV12-3 or TRBV12-4 and TRBJ1-5, with unresolved D. The CDR3 has 14 amino acids. Trimming left V 2 bases short and J 7 bases short, with 12 bases between. For the CDR3, the DNA is TGTGCCAGCAGTTTATCGGGGTTACGGCAGCCCCAGCATTTT. Translated: CASSLSGLRQPQHF.

The rearrangement links TRBV20-1 to TRBJ2-7, with D unclear. In germline, CDR1 is DFQATT, CDR2 SNEGSKA (reference sequence). V lost 3 bases to trimming and J lost 6 bases, with 12 bases between them. The CDR3 has 12 residues. This CDR3 is CSASWSMGEQYF. For the CDR3, the DNA is TGCAGTGCTAGTTGGTCGATGGGCGAGCAGTACTTC.

Regarding this clonotype: A junction end diverges from the germline sequence, so it may reflect a read error. The chain employs TRBV10-3 and TRBJ2-7, with D perhaps TRBD1 (5 bases). This CDR3 comprises 13 residues. CDR1 and CDR2 (germline): ENHRY, SYGVKD. CDR3 sequence (DNA): TGTACCATCAGCCTGACAGCAGCCTACGAGCAGTACTTC. This sequence encodes CTISLTAAYEQYF.

This clonotype was detected only a few times. V is TRBV4-3 and J is TRBJ2-7; D is ambiguous. This CDR3 region has 15 residues. Trimming took off 2 bases at V and 3 bases at J, with 14 bases between the two ends. Looked up from germline, CDR1 is LGHNA and CDR2 is YSLEER. CDR3 coding DNA: TGCGCCAGCAGCCAAACATACGGGTCATTCTACGAGCAGTACTTC. This codes for CASSQTYGSFYEQYF.